This TCR beta chain is from a study of long-term antiretroviral therapy in people with HIV. Researchers report immunoSEQ v3.0 was run at survey level. This table comes from immunoSEQ multiplex PCR, and its TCRdb copy is limited to in-frame clones, with some not included. The sample includes approximately 15,000 clones, 70% to 90% of them seen just once. Concerning this clone itself: Its antigen is currently unknown.

Study-wide findings and caveats: Regardless of time point, clones expanded before ART dominated the repertoire. It was observed that HIV repertoires exhibited narrower CDR3 length ranges than controls. Once patients were on ART, diversity went higher but still fell short of transplant donor controls.

Among participants with HIV, every one received treatment in the United States. CDR1 is SGHNT, CDR2 YENEEA, per germline. The CDR3 spans 15 residues. After removal of 3 bases from V and 4 bases from J, the junction contained 3 bases not matched to a gene. Sequenced here: unsorted PBMCs, sampled 6.9 years after starting antiretroviral therapy. This TCR came from a man aged 50-59 years with HIV. The rearrangement uses TRBV11-3 and TRBJ2-1, with 10 bases that match TRBD1. The CDR3 reads CASSFAGQGYNEQFF. CDR3 sequence (DNA): TGTGCCAGCAGCTTTGCGGGACAGGGGTACAATGAGCAGTTCTTC.